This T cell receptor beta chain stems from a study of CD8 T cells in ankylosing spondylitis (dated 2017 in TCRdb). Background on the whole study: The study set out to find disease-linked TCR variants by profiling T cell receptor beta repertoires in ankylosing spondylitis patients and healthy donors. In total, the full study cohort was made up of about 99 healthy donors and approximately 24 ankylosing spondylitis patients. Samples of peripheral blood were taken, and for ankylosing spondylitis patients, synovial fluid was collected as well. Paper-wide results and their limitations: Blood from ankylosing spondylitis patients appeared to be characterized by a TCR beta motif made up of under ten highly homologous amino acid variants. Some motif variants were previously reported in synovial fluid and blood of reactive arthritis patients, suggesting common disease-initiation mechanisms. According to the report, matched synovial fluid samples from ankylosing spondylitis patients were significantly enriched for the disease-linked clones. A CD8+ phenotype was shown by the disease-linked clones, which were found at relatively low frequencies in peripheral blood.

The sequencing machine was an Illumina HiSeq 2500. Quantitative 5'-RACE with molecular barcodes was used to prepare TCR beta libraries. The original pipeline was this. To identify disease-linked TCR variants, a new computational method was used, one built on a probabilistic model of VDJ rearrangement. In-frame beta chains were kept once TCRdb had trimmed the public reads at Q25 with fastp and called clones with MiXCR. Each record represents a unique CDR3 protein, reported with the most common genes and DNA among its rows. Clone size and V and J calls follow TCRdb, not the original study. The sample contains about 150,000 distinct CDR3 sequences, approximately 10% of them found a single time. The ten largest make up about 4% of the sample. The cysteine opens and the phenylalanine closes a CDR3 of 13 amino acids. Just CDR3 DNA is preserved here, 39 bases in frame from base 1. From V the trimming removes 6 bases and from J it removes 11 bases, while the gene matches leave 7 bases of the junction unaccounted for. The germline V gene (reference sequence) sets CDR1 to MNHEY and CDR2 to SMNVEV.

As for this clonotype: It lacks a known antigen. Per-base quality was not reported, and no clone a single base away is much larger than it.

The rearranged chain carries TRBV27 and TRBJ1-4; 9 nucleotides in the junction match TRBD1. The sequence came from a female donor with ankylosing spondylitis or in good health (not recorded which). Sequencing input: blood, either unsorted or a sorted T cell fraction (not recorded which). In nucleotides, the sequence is TGTGCCAGCAGAACAGGGGGCGGGCGGAAACTGTTTTTT. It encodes CASRTGGGRKLFF.